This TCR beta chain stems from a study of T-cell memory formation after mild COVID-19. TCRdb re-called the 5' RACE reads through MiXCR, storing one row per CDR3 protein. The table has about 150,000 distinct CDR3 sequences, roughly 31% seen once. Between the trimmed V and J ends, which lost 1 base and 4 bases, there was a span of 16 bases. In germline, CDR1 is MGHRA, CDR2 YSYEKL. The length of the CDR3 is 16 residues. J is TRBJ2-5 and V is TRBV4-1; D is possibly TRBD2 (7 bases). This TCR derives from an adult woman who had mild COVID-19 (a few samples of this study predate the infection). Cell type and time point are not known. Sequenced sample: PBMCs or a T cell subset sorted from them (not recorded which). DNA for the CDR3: TGCGCCAGCAGCCAAGGGGGGGGGGCGCTTCGAGAGACCCAGTACTTC. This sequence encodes CASSQGGGALRETQYF.